The 20 T cell receptor beta chains below all came from one sample that was sequenced in a study of control samples from healthy donors and cancer patients. Some clones are missing from TCRdb's copy, which holds only in-frame ones; the method was immunoSEQ multiplex PCR. Here the sample spans approximately 70,000 clones, about 88% being singletons. The specimen was blood. The receptor source for this set is a woman between 45 and 60 years old in good health.

V is TRBV9 and J is TRBJ1-4, with no clear D. The ends were cut back, 5 bases at V and 5 bases at J, with 16 bases in the middle. The CDR3 length is 15 residues. The germline V gene encodes CDR1 SGDLS and CDR2 YYNGEE. CDR3 sequence (DNA): TGTGCCAGCAGTCGGGGAGGCCTGGCAAATGAAAAACTGTTTTTT. This gives the protein CASSRGGLANEKLFF.

This chain links TRBV4-1 with TRBJ2-2; 7 bases align to TRBD2. This CDR3 is built from 15 residues. Germline V gene lookup returns CDR1 MGHRA and CDR2 YSYEKL. J gave up 3 bases and V 4 bases, and 5 bases lay outside the gene matches. Written as DNA, the CDR3 is TGCGCCAGCAGCCGACCTAGCGGAGACACCGGGGAGCTGTTTTTT. Protein sequence: CASSRPSGDTGELFF.

The V call is TRBV28, the J call TRBJ1-1, with TRBD1 as a possible D gene (6 bases). The CDR3 has 16 residues. Trimming took off 3 bases at V and 0 bases at J, with 14 bases between the two ends. Germline CDR1 MDHEN, CDR2 SYDVKM. DNA of the CDR3: TGTGCCAGCAGTTTTTTGCAGGGGTTTCTGAACACTGAAGCTTTCTTT. Translation gives CASSFLQGFLNTEAFF.

The V call is TRBV7-2, the J call TRBJ2-7; D is possibly TRBD1 (6 bases). This CDR3 is 17 amino acids long. The germline V gene encodes CDR1 SGHTA and CDR2 FQGNSA. V was clipped by 0 bases and J by 1 base, with 16 bases between them. CDR3 bases: TGTGCCAGCAGCTTAGCGCCTGGGACACGTAGATCCTACGAGCAGTACTTC. Its protein product is CASSLAPGTRRSYEQYF.

This clone was seen just once. This sequence joins TRBV4-1 and TRBJ1-2; D is ambiguous. This CDR3 spans 14 amino acids. The germline gives CDR1 MGHRA, CDR2 YSYEKL. Between the trimmed V and J ends, which lost 8 bases and 1 base, there was a span of 14 bases. DNA of the CDR3: TGCGCCAGCCAGAACCCAAGGAATAACTATGGCTACACCTTC. Residues: CASQNPRNNYGYTF.

A few counts support this clone. This chain uses TRBV6-5 with TRBJ1-5; tentatively, D is TRBD1 (6 bases). The CDR3 contains 14 residues. Germline CDR1 reads MNHEY; CDR2 reads SVGAGI. V was cut by 7 bases and J by 5 bases, with 15 bases left in between. CDR3 nucleotides: TGTGCCAGCATAGGGGGTTCAGGGTATCAGCCCCAGCATTTT. Protein: CASIGGSGYQPQHF.

J is TRBJ2-3 and V is TRBV15; TRBD1 aligns across 8 bases. The CDR3 extends over 14 amino acids. The V gene end was trimmed by 1 base and the J gene end by 4 bases; junction bases not matched to a gene: 1. Germline CDR1 is LNHNV and CDR2 is YYDKDF (reference sequence). The CDR3 loop is CATSRGRGPDTQYF. CDR3 sequence (DNA): TGTGCCACCAGCAGAGGCAGGGGGCCAGATACGCAGTATTTT.

The CDR3 here is CASSESTGVNEKLFF. The CDR3 bases are TGTGCCAGCAGTGAAAGTACAGGAGTTAATGAAAAACTGTTTTTT. This sequence joins TRBV2 and TRBJ1-4; TRBD1 might be the D (5 bases). Trimming took 2 bases from V and 4 from J, leaving 11 bases between them. Looked up from germline, CDR1 is SNHLY and CDR2 is FYNNEI. The CDR3 is 15 amino acids.

The chain recombines TRBV7-2 with TRBJ2-7; unclear D gene. CDR3 size: 15 residues. The V gene's germline CDR1 is SGHTA and CDR2 FQGNSA. Between the trimmed V and J ends, which lost 5 bases and 3 bases, there was a span of 17 bases. The CDR3, as DNA: TGTGCCAGCAGCCTCTACTCAGGTCCGGTCTACGAGCAGTACTTC. It yields the protein CASSLYSGPVYEQYF. The full variable domain, with the rest looked up from reference TRBV7-2 and TRBJ2-7, is GAGVSQSPSNKVTEKGKDVELRCDPISGHTALYWYRQSLGQGLEFLIYFQGNSAPDKSGLPSDRFSAERTGGSVSTLTIQRTQQEDSAVYLCASSLYSGPVYEQYFGPGTRLTVT.

This chain connects TRBV6-5 to TRBJ2-1; 7 nucleotides agree with TRBD1. Trimming took 2 bases from V and 10 from J; bases not matched to a gene: 8. This CDR3 region has 14 residues. Germline values: CDR1 MNHEY, CDR2 SVGAGI. CDR3 DNA sequence: TGTGCCAGCAGTTACCCCCATCCGGACAGGGAGCAGTTCTTC. The encoded protein is CASSYPHPDREQFF.

The chain carries TRBV10-3 and TRBJ2-2, with TRBD1 matching 11 bases. V lost 6 bases, J lost 3 bases, and 3 bases stayed unmatched. Germline CDR1 ENHRY, CDR2 SYGVKD. The CDR3 has 15 residues. The CDR3 sequence is CAIRPGQGDTGELFF. CDR3 DNA sequence: TGTGCCATCAGACCGGGACAGGGGGACACCGGGGAGCTGTTTTTT.

The V and J genes are TRBV7-8 and TRBJ1-2; TRBD1 aligns across 9 bases. Germline trimming cut 5 bases from V and 2 bases from J; bases unmatched to any gene: 3. There are 14 residues in the CDR3. The V gene's germline CDR1 is SGHVS and CDR2 FQNEAQ. CDR3 in amino acids: CASSPGQGNYGYTF. As DNA, the CDR3 is TGTGCCAGCAGCCCAGGACAGGGGAACTATGGCTACACCTTC.

This sequence joins TRBV3-1 (or the pseudogene TRBV3-2) and TRBJ2-4; 13 nucleotides line up with TRBD2. CDR1 LGHDT and CDR2 YNNKEL come from the germline V gene (reference sequence). The CDR3 spans 17 residues. V was clipped by 5 bases and J by 4 bases; unmatched bases: 8. The CDR3 spells CASSRGLAGEHKNIQYF. CDR3 nucleotide sequence: TGTGCCAGCAGCAGAGGACTAGCGGGAGAACATAAAAACATTCAGTACTTC.

The chain has TRBV19 and TRBJ2-7, with D possibly being TRBD1 or TRBD2 (5 bases each). The CDR3 loop spans 15 amino acids. Germline V gene data show CDR1 as LNHDA and CDR2 as SQIVND (reference sequence). V lost 5 bases, J lost 6 bases, and 20 bases lay in between. The CDR3 reads CASSPRDGGPSEQYF. CDR3 nucleotides: TGTGCCAGTAGTCCCCGGGACGGAGGACCAAGCGAGCAGTACTTC. The full variable domain, completed using reference TRBV19 and TRBJ2-7, is DGGITQSPKYLFRKEGQNVTLSCEQNLNHDAMYWYRQDPGQGLRLIYYSQIVNDFQKGDIAEGYSVSREKKESFPLTVTSAQKNPTAFYLCASSPRDGGPSEQYFGPGTRLTVT.

The chain has TRBV7-2 and TRBJ2-1; the match to TRBD2 covers 7 bases. V was clipped by 2 bases and J by 16 bases; unmatched bases: 11. This CDR3 contains 13 residues. Germline V lookup: CDR1 SGHTA, CDR2 FQGNSA. The CDR3 spells CASSLSPQRESFF. The CDR3 DNA sequence: TGTGCCAGCAGCTTAAGTCCCCAGCGGGAAAGTTTCTTC.

This chain connects TRBV19 to TRBJ2-1, with 9 bases that match TRBD2. From germline, CDR1 is LNHDA and CDR2 SQIVND (reference sequence). The V gene end was trimmed by 7 bases and the J gene end by 8 bases; junction bases not matched to a gene: 9. This CDR3 spans 14 amino acids. The CDR3 is CASKNRGRVDEQFF. The CDR3 DNA sequence: TGTGCCAGTAAAAACCGCGGGAGGGTCGATGAGCAGTTCTTC.

A few counts support this clone. The genes are TRBV10-3 and TRBJ1-4; the match to TRBD1 covers 9 bases. This CDR3 is built from 13 residues. The junction had 9 bases not matched to a gene; V was cut back by 11 bases and J by 8 bases. The germline V gene encodes CDR1 ENHRY and CDR2 SYGVKD. The CDR3 DNA reads as TGTGCCTCACAAGGGACAGGGAACGAAAAACTGTTTTTT. Translating it yields CASQGTGNEKLFF.

The gene calls are TRBV6-6 and TRBJ2-2; D gene uncertain. This CDR3 is built from 12 residues. Germline V CDR1 and CDR2: MNHNY, SVGAGI (reference sequence). The germline V and J ends were trimmed by 5 bases and 3 bases, with 4 bases remaining between them. CDR3 in DNA: TGTGCCAGCAGTCAGGACACCGGGGAGCTGTTTTTT. As protein: CASSQDTGELFF.

The chain recombines TRBV6-5 with TRBJ2-7; 8 positions agree with TRBD2. The length of the CDR3 is 14 residues. CDR1 is MNHEY, CDR2 SVGAGI, per germline. V trimming: 6 bases; J trimming: 4 bases; junction bases outside the gene matches: 8. DNA of the CDR3: TGTGCCAGCAGGGCGAGCGGGAGTTCTTACGAGCAGTACTTC. Its protein is CASRASGSSYEQYF.

V is TRBV4-1 and J is TRBJ1-6; D remains unclear. Germline V gives CDR1 MGHRA, CDR2 YSYEKL. The CDR3 loop spans 16 amino acids. V lost 4 bases, J lost 3 bases, and 13 bases lay in between. CDR3 region: CASSPREGYYNSPLHF. CDR3 DNA: TGCGCCAGCAGCCCCCGGGAGGGCTACTATAATTCACCCCTCCACTTT.